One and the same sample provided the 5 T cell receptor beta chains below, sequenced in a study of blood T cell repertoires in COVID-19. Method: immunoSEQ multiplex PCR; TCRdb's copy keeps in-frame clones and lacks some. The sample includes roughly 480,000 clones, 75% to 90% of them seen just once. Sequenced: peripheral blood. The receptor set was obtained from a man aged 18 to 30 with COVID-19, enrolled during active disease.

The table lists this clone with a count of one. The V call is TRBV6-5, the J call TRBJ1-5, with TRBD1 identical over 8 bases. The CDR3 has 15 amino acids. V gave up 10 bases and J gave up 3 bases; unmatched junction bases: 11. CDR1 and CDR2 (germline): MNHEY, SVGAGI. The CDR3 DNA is TGTGCCACGAGGTACGGGGACAGGATCAATCAGCCCCAGCATTTT. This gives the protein CATRYGDRINQPQHF.

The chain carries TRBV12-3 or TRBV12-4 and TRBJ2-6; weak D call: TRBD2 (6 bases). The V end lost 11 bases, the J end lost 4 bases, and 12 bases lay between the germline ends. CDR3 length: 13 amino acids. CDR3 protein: CAARGSGANVLTF. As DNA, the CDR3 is TGTGCCGCCCGGGGGTCCGGGGCCAACGTCCTGACTTTC.

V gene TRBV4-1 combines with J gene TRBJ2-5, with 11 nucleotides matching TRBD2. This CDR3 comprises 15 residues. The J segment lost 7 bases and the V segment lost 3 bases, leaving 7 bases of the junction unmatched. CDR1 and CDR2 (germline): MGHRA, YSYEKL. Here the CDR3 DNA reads TGCGCCAGCAGCCATAGTAGCGGGGGGGCTGGGACCCAGTACTTC. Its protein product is CASSHSSGGAGTQYF.

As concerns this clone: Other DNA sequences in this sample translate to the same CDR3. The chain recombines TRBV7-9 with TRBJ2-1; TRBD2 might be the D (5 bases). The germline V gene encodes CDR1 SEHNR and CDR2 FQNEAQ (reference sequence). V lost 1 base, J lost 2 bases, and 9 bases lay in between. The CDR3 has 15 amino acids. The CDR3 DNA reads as TGTGCCAGCAGCTTAGGGGCCGGGGCCTACAATGAGCAGTTCTTC. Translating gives CASSLGAGAYNEQFF.

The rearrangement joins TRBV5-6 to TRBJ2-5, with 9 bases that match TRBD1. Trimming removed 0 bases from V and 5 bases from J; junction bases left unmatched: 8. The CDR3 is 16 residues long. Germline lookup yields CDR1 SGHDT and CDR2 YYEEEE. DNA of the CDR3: TGTGCCAGCAGCTTGGACGGGACAGGGTTACGGGAGACCCAGTACTTC. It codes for CASSLDGTGLRETQYF.